The present entry profiles one T cell receptor (beta chain) with its context. The antigen this receptor binds is unknown. No base quality values were provided; no much bigger clone lies one nucleotide off. These data come from a study of cytomegalovirus exposure and HLA in healthy donors (dated 2017 in TCRdb). Study-level background: According to an earlier analysis of a few hundred of the donors, roughly 180 million T cells yielded roughly 110 million unique TCR beta sequences and less than 300 Gb of sequence data. Along with the roughly 670-subject first cohort, a separate validation cohort of approximately 110 different subjects was used. Of the roughly 400 genotyped donors, about 80% fell in the genetic ancestry cluster associated with self-reported Caucasian donors. Among about 400 genotyped donors of the cohort, an average of approximately 200,000 unique TCR beta nucleotide sequences was sequenced per donor, of which approximately 18% were non-productive. Every repertoire in the discovery cohort had been generated on one and the same sequencing platform. High-throughput TCR immunosequencing, statistical association of individual TCRs with disease status, and machine learning were combined to predict cytomegalovirus infection status. HLA typing included class I and class II loci at four-digit resolution. The number of donors typed differed by locus, with roughly 629-640 for A, B, C, DRB1 and DQB1, more than 500 for DQA1, nearly 610 for DPA1, and over 400 for DPB1. The study aimed to test whether cataloging public T cell receptors could reveal signatures of past pathogen exposure. To decide whether each TCR beta V gene segment behaved as functional or pseudogenic, an earlier analysis of fewer than 750 of the donors relied on high-throughput TCR beta sequencing. Rather than using new phenotypic data, the later analysis identified candidate immune exposures from TCR beta sequences and from how often those sequences occurred across donors. Four or five DR-DQ haplotypes were handled as single units for association and clustering, since linkage in the cohort was strong. A later analysis re-examined previously published TCR beta repertoires from 500 to 700 donors and added high-resolution HLA genotyping to investigate patterns of TCR occurrence. The T cell repertoires of about 700 subjects were profiled by immunosequencing and related to cytomegalovirus serostatus. A later genetic analysis used genome-wide SNP genotypes for about three fifths of the 666 donors, treating that subset as a discovery cohort. Alongside the repertoire data, information on donor age, sex, ethnicity and CMV serostatus was compiled. An early release covering about 600 HLA-typed donors comprised about 310 gigabases of sequencing data and tens of millions of unique TCR sequences. Points the paper makes about the study in general: In a later analysis, the rate of TCR association differed among HLA loci, with DRB1 alleles having the most associated TCRs and HLA-C alleles having the fewest. Because the 87-base-pair reads could not distinguish some IMGT-functional V segments, including TRBV6-2 and TRBV6-3, those segments were excluded. Compared with the approximately 710-donor mean, donors in an Asian-associated ancestry cluster had fewer N-insertions in productive TCRs, according to a later genetic analysis. A later analysis reported that several top co-occurrence clusters appeared linked to parvovirus B19, influenza, CMV and Epstein-Barr virus. A further reported finding was that TCR beta sequences accurately predicted the HLA-A and HLA-B alleles for most subjects in the first cohort. A cluster of highly shared sequence variants was judged likely to represent a technical artifact of the sequencing pipeline. Specific HLA alleles were associated with 15,000 to 20,000 TCR beta sequences at a false discovery rate of 0.05 in a later analysis. Presence/absence analyses assumed roughly uniform sequencing depth across donors, an assumption that may not hold. Because some donors lacked HLA typing at each locus, the association tests relied only on the typed subset. The study gave a list of 150 to 200 TCR beta chains associated with cytomegalovirus. When HLA alleles, especially DR and DQ, strongly co-occurred, TCR associations were difficult to assign to individual alleles. For the cohort, immune exposure information was limited to CMV serostatus. Three of the identified cytomegalovirus-associated TCR beta chains were confirmed in vitro to be specific for cytomegalovirus antigens. Most CMV-associated TCR beta chains appeared to be HLA-restricted in a later analysis, and the HLA associations seemed to be driven largely by CMV exposure. A later analysis found that HLA-associated TCR beta chains were more clonally expanded and had lower generation probabilities than equally common non-associated chains. A later genetic analysis associated a missense DCLRE1C variant with V-gene and J-gene trimming of TCR beta chains, and an independent cohort replicated the association. The authors suggested that the approach could potentially be extended to other disease states and immunological phenotypes. The earlier analysis of about 600 of the donors excluded 15 to 20 rarely observed V segments, including chromosome 9 orphons, because counts were too low. Most TCR sequences were observed very rarely across donors, whereas some public TCRs were present in many individuals. In this cohort, only TCR beta chains were sequenced, and detectable features were limited by the absence of alpha or paired-chain data. The classifier was reported to diagnose cytomegalovirus status with high specificity and sensitivity in both the original and validation cohorts. In an earlier analysis of fewer than 750 of the donors, most TCR beta V segments were observed in productive rearrangements about 87% or about 30% of the time, broadly matching IMGT annotations. Correlated functional status among segregating V segments might be attributable to linkage disequilibrium, but an unknown experimental factor could not be ruled out.

The cohort comprised under 700 healthy bone marrow donors. At the time of sampling, all cohort members were nominally healthy, though unrecorded immune exposures were likely present. The donor was CMV seropositive and belonged to the group of more than 250 seropositive cohort members. Each donor provided a peripheral blood sample, and peripheral blood mononuclear cells were used for TCR beta sequencing. The Qiagen DNeasy Blood Extraction Kit was used to extract genomic DNA from the blood cell samples. Preparation of the library involved the immunoSEQ multiplex PCR assay. For the multiplex PCR, a mixture combining 60 forward primers for TCR Vbeta segments and 13 reverse primers for TCR Jbeta segments was used. A multiplex PCR assay on genomic DNA amplified the CDR3 region of rearranged TCR beta genes. The amplified TCR beta libraries were sequenced on the Illumina HiSeq System as 87-base-pair reads. Processing in the source paper ran as follows. Across the 500 to 750 repertoires, a later analysis counted approximately 83 million unique TCR beta chains, 8.5 million to 12 million of which were shared by at least two donors. Raw reads were error-corrected and collapsed into unique sequences by a nearest-neighbor algorithm in which closely related sequences were merged to remove PCR and sequencing errors. CDR3 sequences were aligned to IMGT reference sequences to assign V, D and J gene segments. For a sequence to be retained, at least a six-nucleotide match to both a V gene segment and a J gene segment was required. Rearrangements were classified as productive when the CDR3 lacked stop codons and remained in frame with V and J, and all other rearrangements were classified as non-productive. Following IMGT convention, CDR3 was defined as the stretch from the second conserved V-encoded cysteine up to the conserved J-encoded phenylalanine. In an earlier analysis of around 640 of the donors, sequences lacking an unambiguous match to a single V gene segment were excluded. An earlier analysis of a few hundred of the donors called V segments functional above 56.7% productive rearrangements and segregating when the between-donor standard deviation exceeded 5%. A statistical classification framework was developed to diagnose cytomegalovirus status using the catalog of TCR beta chain sequences. In a later analysis, TCR nucleotide sequences were compared against IMGT/GENE-DB human TR gene sequences so that V and J genes could be assigned. Using the TCRdist pipeline, a later analysis assigned CDR3 sequences along with most-parsimonious VDJ recombination scenarios. A later analysis defined each TCR beta chain by its CDR3 amino acid sequence plus V-gene family, and excluded reads lacking a unique V-gene family. To address suspected cross-contamination and a sequencing artifact, a later analysis removed a few hundred highly shared, low-generation-probability nucleotide sequences. In a later analysis, a clonal expansion index was calculated for each public chain from normalized within-repertoire ranks of inferred template counts. A later analysis computed generation probabilities with a VDJ recombination model fitted to out-of-frame rearrangements, and checked the results against IGoR. Hypergeometric tests were used in a later analysis to score TCR-TCR, TCR-HLA and TCR-CMV co-occurrence, with a repertoire-size bias correction applied to the TCR pairs. False discovery rates were estimated in a later analysis by permuting HLA or CMV assignments 20 times. In a later analysis, co-occurring TCRs were grouped with DBSCAN, and TCRdist sequence similarity was added when clustering was performed within HLA-allele-positive subsets. Co-occurrence clustering excluded repertoires with fewer than 30,000 or more than 120,000 public chains, plus five with anomalous nucleotide sharing. TCRdb limited this immuneACCESS table to in-frame rearrangements with V and J called. A share of clones is missing; checked studies link under half to unresolved V genes, and the rest is unexplained. The DNA gave D and trimming, while V, J and clone size come from that table. This sample has around 140,000 clones in its table, and roughly 74% of those were observed once. Jointly, the top ten make up approximately 5.6% of the sample.

From its cysteine to its phenylalanine, the CDR3 spans 14 amino acids. Here the CDR3 DNA is all that survives: 42 bases in frame from base 1. The V end gives up 7 bases and the J end 7 bases, leaving 10 bases in the junction not matched to a gene. CDR1 and CDR2, looked up from the germline V gene (reference sequence), are MNHNY and SVGAGI. Sequenced input: PBMCs. Here the chain combines TRBV6-6 and TRBJ2-7, and TRBD1 matches 10 of the central bases. The TCR comes from a woman in her 40s in good health and CMV-seropositive. The DNA is as follows: TGTGCCAGCACCCCCCGGGACAGGGGTGGGGAGCAGTACTTC. Translation gives CASTPRDRGGEQYF.